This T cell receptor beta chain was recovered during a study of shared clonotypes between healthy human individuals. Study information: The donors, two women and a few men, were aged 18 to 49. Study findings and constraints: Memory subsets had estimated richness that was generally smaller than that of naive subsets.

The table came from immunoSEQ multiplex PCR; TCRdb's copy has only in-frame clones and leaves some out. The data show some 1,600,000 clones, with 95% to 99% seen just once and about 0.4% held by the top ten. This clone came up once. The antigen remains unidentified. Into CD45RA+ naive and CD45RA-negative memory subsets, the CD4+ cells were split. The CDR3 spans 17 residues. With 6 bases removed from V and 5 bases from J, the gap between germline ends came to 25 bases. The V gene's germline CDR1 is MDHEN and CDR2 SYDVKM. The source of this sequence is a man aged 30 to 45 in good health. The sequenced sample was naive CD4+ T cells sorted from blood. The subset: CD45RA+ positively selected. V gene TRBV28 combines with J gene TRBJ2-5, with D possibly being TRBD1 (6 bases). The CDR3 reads CASRLYEKPTGNETQYF. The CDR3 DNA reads TGTGCCAGCAGGTTGTACGAAAAGCCAACAGGGAACGAGACCCAGTACTTC.